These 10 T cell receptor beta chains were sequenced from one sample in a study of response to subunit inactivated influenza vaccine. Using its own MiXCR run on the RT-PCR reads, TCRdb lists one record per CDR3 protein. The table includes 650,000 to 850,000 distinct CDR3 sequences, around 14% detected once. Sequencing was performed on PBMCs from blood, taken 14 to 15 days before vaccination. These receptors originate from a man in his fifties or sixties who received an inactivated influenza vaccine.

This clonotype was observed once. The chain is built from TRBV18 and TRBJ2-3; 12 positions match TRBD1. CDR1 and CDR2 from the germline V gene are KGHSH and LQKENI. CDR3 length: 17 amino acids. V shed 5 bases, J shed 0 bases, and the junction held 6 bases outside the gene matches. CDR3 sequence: CASSAGTGGVSTDTQYF. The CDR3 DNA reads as TGTGCCAGCTCAGCCGGGACAGGGGGCGTGAGCACAGATACGCAGTATTTT.

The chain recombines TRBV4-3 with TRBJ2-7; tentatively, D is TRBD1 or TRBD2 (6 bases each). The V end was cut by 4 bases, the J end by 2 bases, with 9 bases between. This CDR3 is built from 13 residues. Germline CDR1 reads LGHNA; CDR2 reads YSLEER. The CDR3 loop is CASSRGATYEQYF. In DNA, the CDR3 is TGCGCCAGCAGCCGGGGGGCCACCTACGAGCAGTACTTC.

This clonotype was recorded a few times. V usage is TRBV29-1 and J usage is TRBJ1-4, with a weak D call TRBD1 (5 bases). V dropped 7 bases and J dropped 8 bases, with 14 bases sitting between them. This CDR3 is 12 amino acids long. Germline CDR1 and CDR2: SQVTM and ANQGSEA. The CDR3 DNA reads TGCAGCGGAAGCAGGGAGGGCGAAAAACTGTTTTTT. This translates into CSGSREGEKLFF.

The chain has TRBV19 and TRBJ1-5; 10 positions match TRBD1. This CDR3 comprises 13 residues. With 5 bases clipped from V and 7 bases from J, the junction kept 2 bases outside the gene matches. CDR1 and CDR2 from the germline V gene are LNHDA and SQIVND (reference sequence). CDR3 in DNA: TGTGCCAGTAGTGAGGGACAGGGGCAGCCCCAGCATTTT. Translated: CASSEGQGQPQHF. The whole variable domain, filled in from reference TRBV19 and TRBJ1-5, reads DGGITQSPKYLFRKEGQNVTLSCEQNLNHDAMYWYRQDPGQGLRLIYYSQIVNDFQKGDIAEGYSVSREKKESFPLTVTSAQKNPTAFYLCASSEGQGQPQHFGDGTRLSIL.

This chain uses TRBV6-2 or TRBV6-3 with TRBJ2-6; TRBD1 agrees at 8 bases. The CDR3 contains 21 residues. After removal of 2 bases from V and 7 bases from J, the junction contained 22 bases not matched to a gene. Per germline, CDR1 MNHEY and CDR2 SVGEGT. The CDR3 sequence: CASSYDRRAGGVALVANVLTF. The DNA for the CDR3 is TGTGCCAGCAGTTACGACCGGCGGGCAGGGGGCGTAGCTCTGGTCGCCAACGTCCTGACTTTC.

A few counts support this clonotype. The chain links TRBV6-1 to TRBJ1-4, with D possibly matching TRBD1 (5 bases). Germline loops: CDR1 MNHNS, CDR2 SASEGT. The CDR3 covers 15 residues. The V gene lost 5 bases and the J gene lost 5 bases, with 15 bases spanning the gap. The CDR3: CASSTRDFSNEKLFF. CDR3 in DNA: TGTGCCAGCAGTACCCGGGACTTTTCAAATGAAAAACTGTTTTTT.

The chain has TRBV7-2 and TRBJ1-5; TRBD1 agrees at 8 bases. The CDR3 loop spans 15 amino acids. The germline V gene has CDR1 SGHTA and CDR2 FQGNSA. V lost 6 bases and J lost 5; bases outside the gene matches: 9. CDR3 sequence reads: CASRVWQGADQPQHF. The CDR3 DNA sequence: TGTGCCAGCAGGGTTTGGCAGGGGGCGGATCAGCCCCAGCATTTT.

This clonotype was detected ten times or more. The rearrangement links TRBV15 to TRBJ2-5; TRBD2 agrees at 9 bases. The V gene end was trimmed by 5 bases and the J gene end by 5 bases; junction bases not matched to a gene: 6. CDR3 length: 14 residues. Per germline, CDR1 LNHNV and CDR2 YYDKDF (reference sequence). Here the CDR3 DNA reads TGTGCCACCAGCCGCGGGAGGGTTCGGGAGACCCAGTACTTC. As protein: CATSRGRVRETQYF.

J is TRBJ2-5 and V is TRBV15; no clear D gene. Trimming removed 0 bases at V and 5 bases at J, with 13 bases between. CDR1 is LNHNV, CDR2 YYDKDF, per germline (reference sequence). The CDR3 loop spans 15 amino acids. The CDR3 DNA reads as TGTGCCACCAGCAGAGATCTAGGCGAGTATGAGACCCAGTACTTC. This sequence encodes CATSRDLGEYETQYF.

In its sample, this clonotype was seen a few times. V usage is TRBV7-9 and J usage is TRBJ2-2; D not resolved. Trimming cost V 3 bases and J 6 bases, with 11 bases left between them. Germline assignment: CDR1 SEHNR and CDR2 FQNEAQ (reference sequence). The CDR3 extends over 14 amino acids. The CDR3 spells CASSFETSSGELFF. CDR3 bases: TGTGCCAGCAGCTTCGAGACCTCGTCCGGGGAGCTGTTTTTT.